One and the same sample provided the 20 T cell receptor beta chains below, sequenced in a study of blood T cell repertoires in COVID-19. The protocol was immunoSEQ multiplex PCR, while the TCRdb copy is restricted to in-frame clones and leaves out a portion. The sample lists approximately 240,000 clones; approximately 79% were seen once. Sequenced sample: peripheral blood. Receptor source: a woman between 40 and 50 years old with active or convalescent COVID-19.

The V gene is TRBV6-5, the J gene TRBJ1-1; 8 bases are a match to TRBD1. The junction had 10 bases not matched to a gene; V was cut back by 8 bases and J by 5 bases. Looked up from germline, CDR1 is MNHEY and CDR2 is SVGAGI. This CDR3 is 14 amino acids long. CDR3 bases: TGTGCCAGCGGGGCAGGGGGCGGGGCGACTGAAGCTTTCTTT. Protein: CASGAGGGATEAFF.

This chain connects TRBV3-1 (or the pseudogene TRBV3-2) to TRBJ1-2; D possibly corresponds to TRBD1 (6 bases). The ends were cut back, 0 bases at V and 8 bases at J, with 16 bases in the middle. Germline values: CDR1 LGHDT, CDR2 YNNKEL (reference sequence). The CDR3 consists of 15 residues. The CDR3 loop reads CASSQDFSGGRGYTF. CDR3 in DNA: TGTGCCAGCAGCCAAGATTTTTCGGGGGGCAGGGGCTACACCTTC.

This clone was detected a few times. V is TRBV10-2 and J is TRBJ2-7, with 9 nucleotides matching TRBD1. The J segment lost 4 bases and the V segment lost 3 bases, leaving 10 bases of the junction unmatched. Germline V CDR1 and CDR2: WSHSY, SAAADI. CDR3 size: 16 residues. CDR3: CASSDPGTGSQYEQYV. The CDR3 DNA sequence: TGCGCCAGCAGTGATCCCGGGACAGGGAGTCAGTACGAGCAGTACGTC.

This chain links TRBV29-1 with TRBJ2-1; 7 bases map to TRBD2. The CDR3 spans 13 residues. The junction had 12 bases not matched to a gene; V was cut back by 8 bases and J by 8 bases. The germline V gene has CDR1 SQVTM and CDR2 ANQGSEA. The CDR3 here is CSYWGGRNDEQFF. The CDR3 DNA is TGCAGCTACTGGGGGGGACGAAACGATGAGCAGTTCTTC.

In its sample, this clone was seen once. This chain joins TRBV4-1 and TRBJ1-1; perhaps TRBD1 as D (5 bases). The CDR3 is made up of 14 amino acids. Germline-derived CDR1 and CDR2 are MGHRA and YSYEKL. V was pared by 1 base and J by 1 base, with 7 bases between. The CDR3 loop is CASSQGQQNTEAFF. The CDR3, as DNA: TGCGCCAGCAGCCAAGGACAGCAGAACACTGAAGCTTTCTTT.

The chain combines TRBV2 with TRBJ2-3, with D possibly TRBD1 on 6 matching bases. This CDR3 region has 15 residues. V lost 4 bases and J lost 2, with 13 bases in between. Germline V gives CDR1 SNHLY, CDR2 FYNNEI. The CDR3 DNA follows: TGTGCCAGCAGTGCGGGACATTTCTCCACAGATACGCAGTATTTT. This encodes CASSAGHFSTDTQYF.

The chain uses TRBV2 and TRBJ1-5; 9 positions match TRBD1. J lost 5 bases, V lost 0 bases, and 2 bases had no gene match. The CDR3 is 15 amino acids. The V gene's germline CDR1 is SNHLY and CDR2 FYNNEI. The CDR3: CASSEARTGDQPQHF. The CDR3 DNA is TGTGCCAGCAGTGAAGCGCGGACAGGGGATCAGCCCCAGCATTTT.

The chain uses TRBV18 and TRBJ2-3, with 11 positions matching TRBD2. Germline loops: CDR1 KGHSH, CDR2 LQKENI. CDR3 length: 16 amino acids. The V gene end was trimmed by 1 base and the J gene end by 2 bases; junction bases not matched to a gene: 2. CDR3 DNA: TGTGCCAGCTCACCACAACTAGCGGGAGCCACAGATACGCAGTATTTT. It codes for CASSPQLAGATDTQYF.

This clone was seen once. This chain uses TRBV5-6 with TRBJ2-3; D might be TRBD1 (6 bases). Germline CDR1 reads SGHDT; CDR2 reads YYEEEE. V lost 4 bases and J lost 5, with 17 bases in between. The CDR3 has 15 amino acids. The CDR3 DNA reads TGTGCCAGCAGCGTTGGTGGGGGCTACAGAGATACGCAGTATTTT. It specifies CASSVGGGYRDTQYF. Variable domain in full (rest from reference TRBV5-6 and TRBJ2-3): DAGVTQSPTHLIKTRGQQVTLRCSPKSGHDTVSWYQQALGQGPQFIFQYYEEEERQRGNFPDRFSGHQFPNYSSELNVNALLLGDSALYLCASSVGGGYRDTQYFGPGTRLTVL.

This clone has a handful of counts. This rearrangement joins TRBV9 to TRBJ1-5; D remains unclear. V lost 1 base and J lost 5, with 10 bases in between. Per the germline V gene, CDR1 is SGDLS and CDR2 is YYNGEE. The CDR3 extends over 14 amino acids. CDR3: CASSVSGVHQPQHF. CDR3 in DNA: TGTGCCAGCAGCGTATCCGGTGTTCATCAGCCCCAGCATTTT.

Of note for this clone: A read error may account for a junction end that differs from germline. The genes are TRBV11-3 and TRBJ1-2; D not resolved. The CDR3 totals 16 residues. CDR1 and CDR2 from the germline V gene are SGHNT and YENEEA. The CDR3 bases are TGTGCCAACAGCTTAAATAACGCGGGGTATTGGTATGGCTACACCTTC. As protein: CANSLNNAGYWYGYTF.

The CDR3 is CASSLRTPWGNEQFF. In nucleotides, the CDR3 is TGTGCCAGCAGCTTAAGGACTCCGTGGGGCAATGAGCAGTTCTTC. The V call is TRBV7-6, the J call TRBJ2-1; a weak D match, TRBD2 (5 bases). Between the trimmed V and J ends, which lost 2 bases and 6 bases, there was a span of 14 bases. This CDR3 has 15 amino acids. CDR1 SGHVS and CDR2 FNYEAQ come from the germline V gene.

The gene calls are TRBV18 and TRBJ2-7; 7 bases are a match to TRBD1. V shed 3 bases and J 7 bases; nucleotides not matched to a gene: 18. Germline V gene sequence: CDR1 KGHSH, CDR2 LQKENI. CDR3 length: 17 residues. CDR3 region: CASSPLLGQERLGEQYF. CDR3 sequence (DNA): TGTGCCAGCTCACCCTTATTAGGACAGGAAAGATTGGGAGAGCAGTACTTC.

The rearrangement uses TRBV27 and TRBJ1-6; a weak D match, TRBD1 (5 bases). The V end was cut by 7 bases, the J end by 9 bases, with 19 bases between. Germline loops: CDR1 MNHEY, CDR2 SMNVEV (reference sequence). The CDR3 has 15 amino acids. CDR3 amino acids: CASTGQGNIFSPLHF. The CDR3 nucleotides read TGTGCCAGCACCGGTCAGGGAAATATTTTTTCACCCCTCCACTTT.

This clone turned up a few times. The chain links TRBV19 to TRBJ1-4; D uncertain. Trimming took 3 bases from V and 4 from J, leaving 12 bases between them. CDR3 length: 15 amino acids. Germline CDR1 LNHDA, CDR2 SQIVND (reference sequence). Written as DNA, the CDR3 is TGTGCCAGTAGTATCGGCGGACTGAGTAATGAAAAACTGTTTTTT. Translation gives CASSIGGLSNEKLFF.

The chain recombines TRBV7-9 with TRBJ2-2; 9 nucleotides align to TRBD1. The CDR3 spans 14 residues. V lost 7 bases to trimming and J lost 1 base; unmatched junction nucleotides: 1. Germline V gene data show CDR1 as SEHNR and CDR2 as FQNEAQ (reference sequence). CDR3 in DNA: TGTGCCAGCAAGGACAGGGGGAACACCGGGGAGCTGTTTTTT. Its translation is CASKDRGNTGELFF.

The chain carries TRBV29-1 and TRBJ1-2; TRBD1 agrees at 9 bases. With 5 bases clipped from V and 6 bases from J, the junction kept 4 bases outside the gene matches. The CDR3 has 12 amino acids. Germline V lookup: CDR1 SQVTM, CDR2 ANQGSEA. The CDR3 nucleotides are TGCAGCGTTAGGACAGGGGAGCATGGCTACACCTTC. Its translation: CSVRTGEHGYTF.

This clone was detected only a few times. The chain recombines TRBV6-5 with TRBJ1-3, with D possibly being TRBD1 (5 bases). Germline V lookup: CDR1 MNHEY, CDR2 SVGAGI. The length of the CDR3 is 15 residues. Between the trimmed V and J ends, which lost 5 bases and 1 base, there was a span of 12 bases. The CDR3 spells CASSHVGGSGNTIYF. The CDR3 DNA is TGTGCCAGCAGTCACGTCGGGGGATCTGGAAACACCATATATTTT.

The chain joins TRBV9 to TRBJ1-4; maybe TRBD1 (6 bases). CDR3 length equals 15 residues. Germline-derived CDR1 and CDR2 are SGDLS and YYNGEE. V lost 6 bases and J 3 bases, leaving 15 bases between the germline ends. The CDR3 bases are TGTGCCAGCACCCCCGGGGGGCAGGCTAATGAAAAACTGTTTTTT. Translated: CASTPGGQANEKLFF.

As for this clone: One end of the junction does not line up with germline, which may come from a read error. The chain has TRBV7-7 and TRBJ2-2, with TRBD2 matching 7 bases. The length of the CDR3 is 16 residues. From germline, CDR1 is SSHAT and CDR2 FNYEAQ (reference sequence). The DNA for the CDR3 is TGTGCTAGCAGTGCGACCCCGGGACTAAACACCGGGGAGCTGTTTTTT. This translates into CASSATPGLNTGELFF.